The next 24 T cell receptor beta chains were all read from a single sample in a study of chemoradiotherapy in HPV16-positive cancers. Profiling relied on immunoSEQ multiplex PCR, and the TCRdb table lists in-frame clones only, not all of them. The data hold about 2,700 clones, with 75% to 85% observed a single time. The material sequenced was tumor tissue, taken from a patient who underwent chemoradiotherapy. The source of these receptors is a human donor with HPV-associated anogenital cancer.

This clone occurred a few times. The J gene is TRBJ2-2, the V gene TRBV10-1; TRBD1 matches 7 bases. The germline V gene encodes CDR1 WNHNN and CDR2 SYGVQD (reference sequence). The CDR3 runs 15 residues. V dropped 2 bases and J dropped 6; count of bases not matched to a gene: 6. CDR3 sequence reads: CASSETRTGAGELFF. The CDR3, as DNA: TGCGCCAGCAGTGAGACCCGGACAGGCGCCGGGGAGCTGTTTTTT.

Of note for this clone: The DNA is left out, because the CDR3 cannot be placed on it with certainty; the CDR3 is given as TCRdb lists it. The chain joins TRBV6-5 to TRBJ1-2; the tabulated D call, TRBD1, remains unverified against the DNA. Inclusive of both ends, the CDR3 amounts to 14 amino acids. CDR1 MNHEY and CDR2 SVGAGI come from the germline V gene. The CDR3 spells CASSSSTGSYGYTF.

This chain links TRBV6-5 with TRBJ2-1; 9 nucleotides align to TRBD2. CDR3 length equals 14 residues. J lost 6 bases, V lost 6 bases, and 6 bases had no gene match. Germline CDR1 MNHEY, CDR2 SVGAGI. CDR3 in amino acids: CASRAGTSTNEQFF. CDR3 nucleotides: TGTGCCAGCAGGGCCGGGACTAGCACCAATGAGCAGTTCTTC.

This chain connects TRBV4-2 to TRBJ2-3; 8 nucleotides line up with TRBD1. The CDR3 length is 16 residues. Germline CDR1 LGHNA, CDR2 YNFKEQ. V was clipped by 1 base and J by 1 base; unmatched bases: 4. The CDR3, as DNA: TGTGCCAGCAGCCAAGGTCCGGGACAGGGCACAGATACGCAGTATTTT. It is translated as CASSQGPGQGTDTQYF.

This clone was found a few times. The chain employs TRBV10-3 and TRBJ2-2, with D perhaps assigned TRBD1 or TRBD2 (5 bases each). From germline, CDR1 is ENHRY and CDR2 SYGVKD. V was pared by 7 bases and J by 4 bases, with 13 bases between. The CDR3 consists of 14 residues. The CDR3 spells CAINRGEGTGELFF. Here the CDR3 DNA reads TGTGCCATCAATAGGGGAGAGGGCACCGGGGAGCTGTTTTTT.

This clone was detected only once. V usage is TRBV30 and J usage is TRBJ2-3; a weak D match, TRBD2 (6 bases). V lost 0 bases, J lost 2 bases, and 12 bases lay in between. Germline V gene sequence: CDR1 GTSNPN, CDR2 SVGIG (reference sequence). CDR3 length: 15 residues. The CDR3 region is CAWSVLTSPTDTQYF. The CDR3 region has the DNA TGTGCCTGGAGTGTATTAACTAGCCCCACAGATACGCAGTATTTT.

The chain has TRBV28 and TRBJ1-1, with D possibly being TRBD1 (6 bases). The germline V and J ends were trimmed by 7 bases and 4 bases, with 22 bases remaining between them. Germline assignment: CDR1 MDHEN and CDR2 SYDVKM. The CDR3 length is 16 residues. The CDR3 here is CASMRPVGGFGTEAFF. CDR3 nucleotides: TGTGCCAGCATGCGCCCGGTAGGGGGGTTTGGCACTGAAGCTTTCTTT.

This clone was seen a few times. The CDR3 spells CASSPPTGGLETQYF. Written as DNA, the CDR3 is TGTGCCAGCTCACCACCGACAGGGGGCTTGGAGACCCAGTACTTC. The chain couples TRBV18 to TRBJ2-5; TRBD1 matches 10 bases. V dropped 0 bases and J dropped 5; count of bases not matched to a gene: 3. The germline V gene encodes CDR1 KGHSH and CDR2 LQKENI. This CDR3 is 15 amino acids long. Filled out from reference TRBV18 and TRBJ2-5, the complete variable domain reads NAGVMQNPRHLVRRRGQEARLRCSPMKGHSHVYWYRQLPEEGLKFMVYLQKENIIDESGMPKERFSAEFPKEGPSILRIQQVVRGDSAAYFCASSPPTGGLETQYFGPGTRLLVL.

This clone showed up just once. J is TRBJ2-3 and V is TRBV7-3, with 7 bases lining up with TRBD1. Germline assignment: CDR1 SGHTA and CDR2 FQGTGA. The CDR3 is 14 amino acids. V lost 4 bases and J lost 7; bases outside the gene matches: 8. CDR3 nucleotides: TGTGCCAGCAGCTCACGACAGGGTGGAAATACGCAGTATTTT. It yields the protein CASSSRQGGNTQYF.

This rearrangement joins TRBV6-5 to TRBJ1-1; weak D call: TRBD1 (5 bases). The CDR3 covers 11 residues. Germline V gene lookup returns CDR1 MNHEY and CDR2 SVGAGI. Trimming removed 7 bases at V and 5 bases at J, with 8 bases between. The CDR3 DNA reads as TGTGCCAGCACCCGGGGGACTGAAGCTTTCTTT. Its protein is CASTRGTEAFF.

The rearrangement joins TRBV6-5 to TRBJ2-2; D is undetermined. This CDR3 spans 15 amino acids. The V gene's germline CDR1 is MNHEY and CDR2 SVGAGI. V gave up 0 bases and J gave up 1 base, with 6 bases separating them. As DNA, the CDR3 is TGTGCCAGCAGTTACTCGGGAATGAACACCGGGGAGCTGTTTTTT. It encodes CASSYSGMNTGELFF.

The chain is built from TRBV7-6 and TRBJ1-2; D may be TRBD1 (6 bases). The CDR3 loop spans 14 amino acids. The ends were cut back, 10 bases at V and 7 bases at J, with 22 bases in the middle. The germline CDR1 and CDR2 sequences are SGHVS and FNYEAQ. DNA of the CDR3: TGTGCCACAACCACCCTACAGGGCCGTCGTGGCTACACCTTC. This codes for CATTTLQGRRGYTF.

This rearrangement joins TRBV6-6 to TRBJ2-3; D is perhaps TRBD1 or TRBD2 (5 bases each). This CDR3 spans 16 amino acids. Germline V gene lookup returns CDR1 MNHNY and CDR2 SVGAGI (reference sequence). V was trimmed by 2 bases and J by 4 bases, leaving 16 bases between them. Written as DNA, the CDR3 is TGTGCCAGCAGTTACCGGGGCCCCGAGTTAGCAGATACGCAGTATTTT. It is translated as CASSYRGPELADTQYF.

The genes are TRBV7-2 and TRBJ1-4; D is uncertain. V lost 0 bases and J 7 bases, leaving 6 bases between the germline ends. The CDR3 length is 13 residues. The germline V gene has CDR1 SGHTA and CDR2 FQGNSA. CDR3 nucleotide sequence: TGTGCCAGCAGCTTAGCATTGCGTGAAAAACTGTTTTTT. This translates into CASSLALREKLFF. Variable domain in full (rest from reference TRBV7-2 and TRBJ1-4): GAGVSQSPSNKVTEKGKDVELRCDPISGHTALYWYRQSLGQGLEFLIYFQGNSAPDKSGLPSDRFSAERTGGSVSTLTIQRTQQEDSAVYLCASSLALREKLFFGSGTQLSVL.

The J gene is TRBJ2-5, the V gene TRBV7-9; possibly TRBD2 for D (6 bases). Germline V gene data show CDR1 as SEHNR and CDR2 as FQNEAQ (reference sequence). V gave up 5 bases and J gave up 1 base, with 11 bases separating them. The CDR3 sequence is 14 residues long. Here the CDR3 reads CASSPGGTQETQYF. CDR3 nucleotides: TGTGCCAGCAGCCCTGGGGGGACCCAAGAGACCCAGTACTTC.

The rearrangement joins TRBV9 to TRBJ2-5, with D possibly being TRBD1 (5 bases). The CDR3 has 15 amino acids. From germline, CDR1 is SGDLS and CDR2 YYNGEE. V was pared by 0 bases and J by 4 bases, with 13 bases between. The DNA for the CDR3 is TGTGCCAGCAGCGTAGGGCAGGGCCCTAGAGAGACCCAGTACTTC. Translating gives CASSVGQGPRETQYF.

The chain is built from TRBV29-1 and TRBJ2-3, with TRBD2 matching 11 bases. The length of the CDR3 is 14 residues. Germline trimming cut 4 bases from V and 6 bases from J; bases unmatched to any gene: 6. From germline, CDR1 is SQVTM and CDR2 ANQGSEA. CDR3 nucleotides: TGCAGCGTTGCAACGGGACTAGCGGAGGATACGCAGTATTTT. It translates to CSVATGLAEDTQYF.

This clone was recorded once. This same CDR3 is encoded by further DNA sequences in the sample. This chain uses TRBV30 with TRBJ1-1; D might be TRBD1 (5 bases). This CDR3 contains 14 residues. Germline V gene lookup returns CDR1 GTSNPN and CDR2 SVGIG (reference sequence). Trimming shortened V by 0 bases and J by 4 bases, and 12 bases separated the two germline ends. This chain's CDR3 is CAWSVGGTGTEAFF. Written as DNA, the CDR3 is TGTGCCTGGAGTGTAGGAGGGACGGGCACTGAAGCTTTCTTT.

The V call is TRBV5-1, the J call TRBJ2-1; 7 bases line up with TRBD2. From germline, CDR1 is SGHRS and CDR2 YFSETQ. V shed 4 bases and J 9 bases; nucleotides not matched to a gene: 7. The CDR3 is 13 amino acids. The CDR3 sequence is CASSPGLEGEQFF. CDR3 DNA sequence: TGCGCCAGCAGCCCCGGACTAGAGGGTGAGCAGTTCTTC.

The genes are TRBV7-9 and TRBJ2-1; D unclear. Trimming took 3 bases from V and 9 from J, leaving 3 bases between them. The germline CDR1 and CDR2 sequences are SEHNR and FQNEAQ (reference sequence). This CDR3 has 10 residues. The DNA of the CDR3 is TGTGCCAGCAGCTTTACTGAGCAGTTCTTC. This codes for CASSFTEQFF.

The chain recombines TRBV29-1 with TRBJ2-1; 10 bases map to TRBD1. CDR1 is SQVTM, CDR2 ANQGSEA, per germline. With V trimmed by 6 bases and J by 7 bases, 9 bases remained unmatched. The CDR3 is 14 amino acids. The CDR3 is CSVGRTGGGNEQFF. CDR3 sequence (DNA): TGCAGCGTCGGCCGGACAGGGGGAGGTAATGAGCAGTTCTTC.

CDR3 nucleotides: TGTGCCAGCAGTGATTTTGGGCGAGTAAAGGGAGAGCAGTATTTT. Translation: CASSDFGRVKGEQYF. The J gene is TRBJ2-3, the V gene TRBV2, with D perhaps TRBD2 (5 bases). The CDR3 loop spans 15 amino acids. V was cut by 3 bases and J by 11 bases, with 21 bases left in between. Germline assignment: CDR1 SNHLY and CDR2 FYNNEI.

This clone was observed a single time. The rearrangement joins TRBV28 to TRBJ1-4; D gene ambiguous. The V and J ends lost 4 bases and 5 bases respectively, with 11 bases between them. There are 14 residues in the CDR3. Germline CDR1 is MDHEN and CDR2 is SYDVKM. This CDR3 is CASSWASVNEKLFF. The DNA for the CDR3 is TGTGCCAGCAGTTGGGCCAGTGTGAATGAAAAACTGTTTTTT.

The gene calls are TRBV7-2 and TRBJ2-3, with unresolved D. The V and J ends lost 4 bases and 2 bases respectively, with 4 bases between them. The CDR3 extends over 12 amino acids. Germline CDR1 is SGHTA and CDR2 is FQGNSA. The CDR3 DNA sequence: TGTGCCAGCAGCTCCTACACAGATACGCAGTATTTT. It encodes CASSSYTDTQYF.